This TCR beta chain was identified during a study of beta chain features in type 1 diabetes. Expressed TCRB transcripts were sequenced, since all the RNA that had been isolated was reverse transcribed. Sequencing used immunoSEQ multiplex PCR; TCRdb keeps in-frame clones, though not all of them. The sample shows 150,000 or so clones, roughly 9.7% of them seen only once. Worth noting for this clone: The target antigen is unknown.

General study points: Cells that show high TCR expression could be over-represented by cDNA sequencing. These data did not resolve whether HLA type affects TCRB rearrangement. Diminished insertions and augmented deletions at VDJ junctions characterized type 1 diabetes patients. In patients and controls equally, PCR might favor templates that are shorter.

V lost 5 bases and J lost 13, with 18 bases in between. Germline CDR1 and CDR2: SGHVS and FQNEAQ. The CDR3 length is 14 residues. The sequenced material came from central memory CD4+ T cells from blood. The rearrangement links TRBV7-8 to TRBJ1-6; no reliable D call. The TCR sequence derives from a woman between 40 and 50 years old in good health. In DNA form, the CDR3 reads TGTGCCAGCAGCCTATCCGGGAAAGATAGGCCCCTCCACTTT. This codes for CASSLSGKDRPLHF.